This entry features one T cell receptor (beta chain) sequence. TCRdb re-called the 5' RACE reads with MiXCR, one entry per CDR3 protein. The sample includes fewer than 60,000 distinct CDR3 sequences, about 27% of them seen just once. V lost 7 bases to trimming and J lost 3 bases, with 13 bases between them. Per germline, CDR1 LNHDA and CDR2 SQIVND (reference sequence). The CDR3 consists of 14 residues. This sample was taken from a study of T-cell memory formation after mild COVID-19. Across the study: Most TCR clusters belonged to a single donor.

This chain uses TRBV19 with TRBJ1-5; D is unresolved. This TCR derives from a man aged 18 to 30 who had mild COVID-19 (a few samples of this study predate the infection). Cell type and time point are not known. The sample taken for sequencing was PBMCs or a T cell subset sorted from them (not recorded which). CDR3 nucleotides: TGTGCCAGTAACCCTCCAGCGCCCAATCAGCCCCAGCATTTT. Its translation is CASNPPAPNQPQHF. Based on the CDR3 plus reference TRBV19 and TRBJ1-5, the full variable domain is DGGITQSPKYLFRKEGQNVTLSCEQNLNHDAMYWYRQDPGQGLRLIYYSQIVNDFQKGDIAEGYSVSREKKESFPLTVTSAQKNPTAFYLCASNPPAPNQPQHFGDGTRLSIL.